This T cell receptor (beta chain) comes out of a study of T cells expressing NK-cell markers (TCRdb year 2020). Turning to the overall study: Three sorted T-cell subsets (CD3+CD56+NKG2C+, CD3+CD56+NKG2C- and CD3+CD56-NKG2C+) from under ten donors had their TCR beta-chain repertoires profiled. The study sequenced eight donors, all healthy volunteers chosen at random: three men and five women. The libraries were sequenced on Illumina HiSeq 2000/2500, MiSeq or NextSeq, producing 2 x 150 bp reads. Among the eight sequenced donors, seven were HCMV-seropositive and one was HCMV-seronegative. Overall study outcomes, separate from this receptor: Those dominant clonotypes were again the most abundant among CD3+CD56-NKG2C+ cells in a handful of donors, at about 28.3-65%. In several donors, the dominant CD3+CD56+NKG2C+ clonotypes were found to rank among the top 10 CD8+ clonotypes and to make up 1.0-7.0% of CD8+ T cells. Whether the expanded NKG2C-expressing T cell clones were specific for HCMV antigens remained unclear.

Sequencing relied on an Illumina HiSeq 2000. TCR beta cDNA libraries were prepared using 5'RACE template switching, which introduced a universal primer site and unique molecular identifiers. cDNA synthesis was primed from the TCR beta constant segment, followed by two successive PCR amplification steps. In the source study's methods: MIGEC was used to demultiplex reads and group the reads by UMI, and MiTCR was used to assemble and quantify clonotypes. To remove erroneous sequences, TCR cDNA sequences were retained only when supported by two or more reads. Downstream repertoire analysis used the tcR package, and clonotypes were matched across fractions by CDR3 nucleotide sequence plus V segment. Antigen specificity was annotated against VDJdb with VDJmatch, allowing one amino acid substitution in CDR3. TCRdb reprocessed the raw reads; every CDR3 protein sequence is a single record, and DNA is not supplied. The V and J calls were not made by the authors but by TCRdb's processing. This sample's records show under 600,000 distinct CDR3 sequences. The ten largest clones add up to over 1.3% of the sample.

On this clonotype itself: Its antigen is unknown.

Inclusive of the bounding cysteine and phenylalanine, the CDR3 is 15 residues long. The entry carries no DNA sequence. A commercial ELISA kit detecting HCMV-specific IgG in serum was used to determine HCMV serostatus. Peripheral blood mononuclear cells were isolated from blood by Ficoll density gradient centrifugation. The clonotype was recovered from a woman in her forties or fifties in good health. Donor details come from another sample of the same person, matched by shared clones. This chain joins TRBV12-3 or TRBV12-4 to TRBJ2-1. The sequenced material came from blood T cells: a sorted CD56 or NKG2C T cell subset, CD4+ or CD8+ T cells, or bulk PBMC T cells (not recorded which). The CDR3 has the sequence CASSLGALSYNEQFF.